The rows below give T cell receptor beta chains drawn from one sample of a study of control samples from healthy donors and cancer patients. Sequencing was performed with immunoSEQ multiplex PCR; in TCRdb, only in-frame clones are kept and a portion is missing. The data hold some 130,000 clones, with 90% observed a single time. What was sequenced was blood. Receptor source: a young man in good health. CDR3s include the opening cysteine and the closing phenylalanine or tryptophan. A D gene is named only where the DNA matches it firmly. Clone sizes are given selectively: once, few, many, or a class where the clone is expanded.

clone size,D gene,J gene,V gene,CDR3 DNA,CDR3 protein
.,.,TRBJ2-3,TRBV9,TGTGCCAGCAGCGTAGCTGGGGCGAGCACAGATACGCAGTATTTT,CASSVAGASTDTQYF
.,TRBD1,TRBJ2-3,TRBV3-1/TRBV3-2,TGTGCCAGCAGCCCCCGACAGGGGACCCTCACAGATACGCAGTATTTT,CASSPRQGTLTDTQYF
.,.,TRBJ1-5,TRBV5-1,TGCGCCAGCAGCTTAGGGGACAATCACAATCAGCCCCAGCATTTT,CASSLGDNHNQPQHF
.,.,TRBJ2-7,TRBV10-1,TGCGCCAGCAGTGTATCTTACGAGCAGTACTTC,CASSVSYEQYF
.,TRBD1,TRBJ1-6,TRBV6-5,TGTGCCAGCAGTTACAAGACAGGGGACAGGGGTTCACCCCTCCACTTT,CASSYKTGDRGSPLHF
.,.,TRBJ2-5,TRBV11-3,TGTGCCAGCAGCCCCGGGACTGCAGAGACCCAGTACTTC,CASSPGTAETQYF
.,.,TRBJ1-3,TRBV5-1,TGCGCCAGCAGCTTGGTCGGAGGTAACACCATATATTTT,CASSLVGGNTIYF
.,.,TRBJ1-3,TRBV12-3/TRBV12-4,TGTGCCAGCAGTTTAGGCGACACCATATATTTT,CASSLGDTIYF
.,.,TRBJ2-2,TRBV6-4,TGTGCCAGCAGTGACTCCTCGGGTAGTGCCACCGGGGAGCTGTTTTTT,CASSDSSGSATGELFF
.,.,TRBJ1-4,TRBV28,TGTGCCAGCAGTCCGAGGGACCGACCGGGTGAAAAACTGTTTTTT,CASSPRDRPGEKLFF
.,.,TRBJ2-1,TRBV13,TGTGCCAGCAGCCCCAGTTCCGACCACAATGAGCAGTTCTTC,CASSPSSDHNEQFF
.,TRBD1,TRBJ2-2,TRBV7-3,TGTGCCAGCAGCGCACCCGGACAGGGCCCGAACACCGGGGAGCTGTTTTTT,CASSAPGQGPNTGELFF
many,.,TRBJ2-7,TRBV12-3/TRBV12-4,TGTGCCAGCAGTTTAGCCTACTACGAGCAGTACTTC,CASSLAYYEQYF
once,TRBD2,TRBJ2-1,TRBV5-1,TGCGCCAGCAGCGAGGGGACTAGCGGGAGCCTATACAATGAGCAGTTCTTC,CASSEGTSGSLYNEQFF
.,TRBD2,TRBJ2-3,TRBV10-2,TGCGCCAGCAGTCCTTCTCTAGCGGCCAGCACAGATACGCAGTATTTT,CASSPSLAASTDTQYF
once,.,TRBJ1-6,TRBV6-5,TGTGCCAGTTGCGACAGGAGCTCCTATAATTCACCCCTCCACTTT,CASCDRSSYNSPLHF
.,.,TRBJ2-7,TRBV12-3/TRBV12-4,TGTGCCAGCACCCACTCCTCCTCCTACGAGCAGTACTTC,CASTHSSSYEQYF
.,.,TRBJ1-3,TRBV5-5,TGTGCCAGTACGCAAGTCTCAAGCTCTGGAAACACCATATATTTT,CASTQVSSSGNTIYF
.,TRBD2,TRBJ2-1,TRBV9,TGTGCCAGCAGCGTAGGAACGGGAGGGCCAAATGAGCAGTTCTTC,CASSVGTGGPNEQFF
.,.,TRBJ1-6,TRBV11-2,TGTGCCAGCAGCTCCCGGCCGGGGGAAGGGTCACCCCTCCACTTT,CASSSRPGEGSPLHF
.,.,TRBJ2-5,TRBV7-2,TGTGCCAGCAGCGGAAGAGGCGGGGTCCAAGAGACCCAGTACTTC,CASSGRGGVQETQYF
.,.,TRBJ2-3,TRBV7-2,TGTGCCAGCAGCTTAGTCGGCACAGTGGGGACCACAGATACGCAGTATTTT,CASSLVGTVGTTDTQYF
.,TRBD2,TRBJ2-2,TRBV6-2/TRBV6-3,TGTGCCAGCAGTCAGACTAGCGCCGAGACCGGGGAGCTGTTTTTT,CASSQTSAETGELFF
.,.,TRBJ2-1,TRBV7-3,TGTGCCAGCAGCTTAACCGGTCCGGCGGGGAATGAGCAGTTCTTC,CASSLTGPAGNEQFF
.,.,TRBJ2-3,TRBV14,TGTGCCAGCAGCCAACCGGCCGGAGCGAGCACAGATACGCAGTATTTT,CASSQPAGASTDTQYF
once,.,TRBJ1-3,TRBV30,TGTGCCTGGGGCGCCGGGGTCGGAAACACCATATATTTT,CAWGAGVGNTIYF
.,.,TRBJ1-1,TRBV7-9,TGTGCCAGCAGCAACCGGGACTTGACTACTGAAGCTTTCTTT,CASSNRDLTTEAFF
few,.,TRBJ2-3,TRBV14,TGTGCCAGCAGACTTACAGGGACCGATACGCAGTATTTT,CASRLTGTDTQYF
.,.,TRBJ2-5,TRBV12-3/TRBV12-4,TGTGCCAGCAGACCCGGGGCCGAAGAGACCCAGTACTTC,CASRPGAEETQYF
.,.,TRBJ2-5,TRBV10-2,TGCGCCAGCACCTCCCAGGGAGGGGGCCAAGAGACCCAGTACTTC,CASTSQGGGQETQYF
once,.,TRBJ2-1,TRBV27,TGTGCCAGCAGTTTAAGGCAAACCAATGAGCAGTTCTTC,CASSLRQTNEQFF
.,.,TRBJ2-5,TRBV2,TGTGCCAGCAGTCCGGGACCCCCGTCGACCCAGTACTTC,CASSPGPPSTQYF
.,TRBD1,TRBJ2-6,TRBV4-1,TGCGCCAGCAGCACCCGGACAGGGGAAACGGCAGGGGCCAACGTCCTGACTTTC,CASSTRTGETAGANVLTF
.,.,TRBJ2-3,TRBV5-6,TGTGCCAGCAGCTTTCGCGTCCTCTTCACAGATACGCAGTATTTT,CASSFRVLFTDTQYF